The rows below give T cell receptor beta chains drawn from one sample of a study of CD4 T cells in relation to SARS-CoV-2 and coronaviruses. Using immunoSEQ multiplex PCR, the repertoire was profiled, and TCRdb retains in-frame clones only, with some absent. There are approximately 36,000 clones in the sample; approximately 80% occur only once, and about 20% lies in the top ten. No antigen has been assigned to these receptors. The specimen sequenced was memory CD4+ T cells from PBMCs, cultured in vitro. The receptors were gathered from an adult with COVID-19. The CDR3 runs from the conserved cysteine through the conserved F or W. The D gene is left open where the match is weak. Rows may omit the clone size; those that give it use once, few, many or a size class.

v_gene,d_gene,j_gene,abundance,CDR3aa,CDR3nt
TRBV6-2/TRBV6-3,TRBD2,TRBJ2-7,-,CASSYAGGASYEQYF,TGTGCCAGCAGTTACGCCGGGGGGGCCTCCTACGAGCAGTACTTC
TRBV9,TRBD1,TRBJ2-5,few,CASSASTGLQETQYF,TGTGCCAGCAGCGCATCGACAGGGCTCCAAGAGACCCAGTACTTC
TRBV7-9,TRBD2,TRBJ2-7,-,CASSPGTSGSGKSYEQYF,TGTGCCAGCAGCCCGGGGACTAGCGGGAGTGGTAAGTCCTACGAGCAGTACTTC
TRBV4-1,TRBD1,TRBJ1-5,once,CASSRGLGQGQPQHF,TGCGCCAGCAGCCGGGGCCTAGGACAGGGCCAGCCCCAGCATTTT
TRBV7-8,TRBD2,TRBJ2-7,-,CASSGLAGGYEQYF,TGTGCCAGCAGTGGACTAGCGGGAGGTTACGAGCAGTACTTC
TRBV2,-,TRBJ2-4,-,CASSVVILAKNIQYF,TGTGCCAGCAGTGTTGTCATACTAGCCAAAAACATTCAGTACTTC
TRBV6-5,-,TRBJ1-3,-,CASSTDLSGNTIYF,TGTGCCAGTTCGACAGACCTCTCTGGAAACACCATATATTTT
TRBV12-3/TRBV12-4,-,TRBJ1-2,-,CASTHSRVGYTF,TGTGCCAGCACCCACTCCAGGGTCGGCTACACCTTC
TRBV28,-,TRBJ1-1,-,CASSPGVEYLAFF,TGTGCCAGCAGTCCAGGGGTAGAATATCTGGCTTTCTTT
TRBV11-2,-,TRBJ2-7,-,CASSSNHGSHYEQYF,TGTGCCAGCAGCTCAAACCATGGATCCCACTACGAGCAGTACTTC
TRBV11-2,-,TRBJ2-2,-,CASSLDKVEKLFF,TGTGCCAGCAGCCTAGACAAGGTGGAGAAGCTGTTTTTT
TRBV15,-,TRBJ1-5,-,CATSRAGSDQPQHF,TGTGCCACCAGCAGAGCAGGGTCGGACCAGCCCCAGCATTTT
TRBV27,-,TRBJ2-1,-,CASSWDWYNEQFF,TGTGCCAGCAGTTGGGACTGGTACAATGAGCAGTTCTTC
TRBV5-5,TRBD1,TRBJ2-7,-,CASSLASFPGQGYEQYF,TGTGCCAGCAGCTTGGCCAGTTTCCCGGGACAGGGGTACGAGCAGTACTTC
TRBV18,-,TRBJ2-7,few,CASSPPGVAYEQYF,TGTGCCAGCTCACCACCGGGAGTGGCCTACGAGCAGTACTTC
TRBV28,-,TRBJ1-5,-,CASRPGDWGQSNQPQHF,TGTGCCAGCAGACCCGGGGATTGGGGTCAGAGCAATCAGCCCCAGCATTTT
TRBV12-3/TRBV12-4,-,TRBJ2-1,-,CASSFSNNEQFF,TGTGCCAGCAGTTTTTCAAACAATGAGCAGTTCTTC
TRBV28,-,TRBJ1-6,-,CASNQWGNSPLHF,TGTGCCAGCAATCAGTGGGGCAATTCACCCCTCCACTTT
TRBV27,TRBD2,TRBJ2-1,few,CATRQTSGRNEQFF,TGTGCCACCAGGCAGACTAGCGGGAGAAATGAGCAGTTCTTC
TRBV2,-,TRBJ2-1,-,CASSGRLRGKGNEQFF,TGTGCCAGCAGTGGGAGACTACGTGGCAAGGGCAATGAGCAGTTCTTC
TRBV7-2,TRBD2,TRBJ2-3,-,CASSKGLARPSTDTQYF,TGTGCCAGCAGCAAGGGACTAGCGAGACCTAGCACAGATACGCAGTATTTT
TRBV5-5,TRBD1,TRBJ1-1,once,CASSLQPDRGTEAFF,TGTGCCAGCAGCCTACAGCCCGACAGGGGAACTGAAGCTTTCTTT
TRBV28,TRBD1,TRBJ2-7,once,CASRQPQGAGYEQYF,TGTGCCAGCAGGCAACCACAGGGGGCAGGGTACGAGCAGTACTTC
TRBV12-3/TRBV12-4,-,TRBJ1-5,medium-sized,CASSLTDQPQHF,TGTGCCAGCAGTTTGACAGATCAGCCCCAGCATTTT
TRBV2,TRBD2,TRBJ2-7,-,CASSGHKSGTTYEQYF,TGTGCCAGCAGTGGTCATAAATCCGGGACTACCTACGAGCAGTACTTC
TRBV7-8,-,TRBJ2-3,-,CASSYARVTDTQYF,TGTGCCAGCAGCTACGCCAGGGTAACAGATACGCAGTATTTT
TRBV28,-,TRBJ1-1,-,CASSFLGGHTEAFF,TGTGCCAGCAGTTTTTTGGGCGGCCACACTGAAGCTTTCTTT
TRBV6-5,TRBD2,TRBJ2-5,-,CASSSGLAVRETQYF,TGTGCCAGCAGTTCGGGACTAGCCGTCAGGGAGACCCAGTACTTC
TRBV7-9,TRBD2,TRBJ2-1,few,CASSPKRERGNEQFF,TGTGCCAGCAGCCCCAAGCGGGAGAGGGGCAATGAGCAGTTCTTC
TRBV10-3,-,TRBJ2-6,-,CAISESGHGGVGANVLTF,TGTGCCATCAGTGAGTCGGGTCATGGAGGGGTCGGGGCCAACGTCCTGACTTTC
TRBV2,-,TRBJ1-5,-,CASRRQANQPQHF,TGTGCCAGCAGGCGACAGGCAAATCAGCCCCAGCATTTT
TRBV3-1/TRBV3-2,-,TRBJ2-1,few,CASSQDSSWFNEQFF,TGTGCCAGCAGCCAAGATTCTAGTTGGTTCAATGAGCAGTTCTTC
TRBV12-3/TRBV12-4,-,TRBJ2-5,-,CASSFRETQYF,TGTGCCAGCAGTTTTCGGGAGACCCAGTACTTC
TRBV6-1,-,TRBJ1-5,few,CASSDRASNQPQHF,TGTGCCAGCAGTGACAGGGCTAGCAATCAGCCCCAGCATTTT
TRBV5-5,-,TRBJ1-3,-,CASSNKSSGNTIYF,TGTGCCAGCAGCAATAAGAGCTCTGGAAACACCATATATTTT
TRBV27,-,TRBJ1-1,few,CASSTQGSLDTEAFF,TGTGCCAGCAGTACTCAGGGATCTCTGGACACTGAAGCTTTCTTT
TRBV19,-,TRBJ2-1,-,CASSGWGFDNEQFF,TGTGCCAGTAGTGGTTGGGGTTTCGACAATGAGCAGTTCTTC
TRBV11-2,TRBD2,TRBJ2-1,-,CASSRRLAADANNEQFF,TGTGCCAGCAGCCGACGACTAGCGGCGGACGCTAACAATGAGCAGTTCTTC
TRBV29-1,-,TRBJ2-7,-,CSAAGYDGSSYEQYF,TGCAGCGCTGCCGGGTATGATGGTAGCTCCTACGAGCAGTACTTC
TRBV11-3,-,TRBJ2-1,-,CASSLEGHSPGEQFF,TGTGCCAGCAGCTTAGAGGGGCACAGTCCTGGTGAGCAGTTCTTC
TRBV2,TRBD2,TRBJ2-3,-,CASSALAGVPSTDTQYF,TGTGCCAGCAGTGCCCTAGCGGGAGTCCCTAGCACAGATACGCAGTATTTT